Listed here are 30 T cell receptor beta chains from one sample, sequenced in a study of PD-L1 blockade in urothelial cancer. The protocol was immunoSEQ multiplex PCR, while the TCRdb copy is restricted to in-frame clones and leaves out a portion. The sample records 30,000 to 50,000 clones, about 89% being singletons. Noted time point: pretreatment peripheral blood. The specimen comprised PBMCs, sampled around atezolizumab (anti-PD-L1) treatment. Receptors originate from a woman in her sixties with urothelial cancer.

The CDR3 bases are TGTGCCAGCAGCGTAGAGGGGTCTAGCAATCAGCCCCAGCATTTT. This encodes CASSVEGSSNQPQHF. This rearrangement joins TRBV9 to TRBJ1-5; D perhaps matches TRBD1 (5 bases). The germline V gene has CDR1 SGDLS and CDR2 YYNGEE. Trimming cost V 0 bases and J 0 bases, with 7 bases left between them. The CDR3 has 15 amino acids.

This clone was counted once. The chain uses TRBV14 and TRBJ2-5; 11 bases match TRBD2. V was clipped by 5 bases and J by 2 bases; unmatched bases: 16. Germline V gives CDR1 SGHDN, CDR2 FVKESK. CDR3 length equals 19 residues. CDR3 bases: TGTGCCAGCAGCGCTAGCGGGAGGCCCCGAGCGTGGGCACAAGAGACCCAGTACTTC. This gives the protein CASSASGRPRAWAQETQYF. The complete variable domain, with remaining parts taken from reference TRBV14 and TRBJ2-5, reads EAGVTQFPSHSVIEKGQTVTLRCDPISGHDNLYWYRRVMGKEIKFLLHFVKESKQDESGMPNNRFLAERTGGTYSTLKVQPAELEDSGVYFCASSASGRPRAWAQETQYFGPGTRLLVL.

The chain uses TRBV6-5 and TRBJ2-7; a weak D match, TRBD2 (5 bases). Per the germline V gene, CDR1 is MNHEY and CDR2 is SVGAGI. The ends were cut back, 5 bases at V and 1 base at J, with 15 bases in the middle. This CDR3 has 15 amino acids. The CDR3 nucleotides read TGTGCCAGCAGTCCATTTGAGGGAGTGTCCTACGAGCAGTACTTC. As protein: CASSPFEGVSYEQYF.

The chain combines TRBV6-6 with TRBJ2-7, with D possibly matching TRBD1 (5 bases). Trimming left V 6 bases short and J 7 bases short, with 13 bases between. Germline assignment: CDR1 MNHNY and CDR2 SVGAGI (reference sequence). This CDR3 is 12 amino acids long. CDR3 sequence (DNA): TGTGCCAGCAGCTCTCAAGACAGAGAGCAGTACTTC. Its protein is CASSSQDREQYF.

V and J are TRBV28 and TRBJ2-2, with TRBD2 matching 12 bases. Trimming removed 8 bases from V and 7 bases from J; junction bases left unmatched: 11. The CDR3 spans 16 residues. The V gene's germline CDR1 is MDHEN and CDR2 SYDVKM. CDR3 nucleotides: TGTGCCAGCGTCCTGTCTAGCGGGGGGGTGAGCGGGGAGCTGTTTTTT. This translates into CASVLSSGGVSGELFF.

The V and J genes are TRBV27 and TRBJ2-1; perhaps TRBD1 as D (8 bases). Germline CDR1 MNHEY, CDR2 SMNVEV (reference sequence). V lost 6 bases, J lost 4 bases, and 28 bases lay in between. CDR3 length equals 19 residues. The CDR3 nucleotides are TGTGCCAGCAGGGACAGGGCCAGCGGGGACCAAGGGGTTTACAATGAGCAGTTCTTC. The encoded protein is CASRDRASGDQGVYNEQFF.

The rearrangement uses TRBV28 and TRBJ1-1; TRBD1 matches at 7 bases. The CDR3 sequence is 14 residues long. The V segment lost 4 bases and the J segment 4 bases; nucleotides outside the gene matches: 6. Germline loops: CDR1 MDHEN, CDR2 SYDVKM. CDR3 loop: CASSYAGGFTEAFF. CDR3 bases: TGTGCCAGCAGTTACGCAGGGGGGTTCACTGAAGCTTTCTTT.

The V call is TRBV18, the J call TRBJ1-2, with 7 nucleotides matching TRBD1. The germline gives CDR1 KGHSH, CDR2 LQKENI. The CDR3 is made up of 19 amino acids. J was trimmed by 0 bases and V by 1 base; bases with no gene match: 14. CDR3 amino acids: CASSPRLRGQGATNYGYTF. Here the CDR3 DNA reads TGTGCCAGCTCACCACGATTGAGGGGGCAGGGCGCTACTAACTATGGCTACACCTTC.

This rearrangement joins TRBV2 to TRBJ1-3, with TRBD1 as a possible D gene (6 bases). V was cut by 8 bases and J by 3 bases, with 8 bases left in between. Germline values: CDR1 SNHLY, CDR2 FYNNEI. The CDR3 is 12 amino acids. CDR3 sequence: CASAGVGNTIYF. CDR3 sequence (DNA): TGTGCCAGCGCAGGGGTTGGAAACACCATATATTTT. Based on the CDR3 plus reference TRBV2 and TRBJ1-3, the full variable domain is EPEVTQTPSHQVTQMGQEVILRCVPISNHLYFYWYRQILGQKVEFLVSFYNNEISEKSEIFDDQFSVERPDGSNFTLKIRSTKLEDSAMYFCASAGVGNTIYFGEGSWLTVV.

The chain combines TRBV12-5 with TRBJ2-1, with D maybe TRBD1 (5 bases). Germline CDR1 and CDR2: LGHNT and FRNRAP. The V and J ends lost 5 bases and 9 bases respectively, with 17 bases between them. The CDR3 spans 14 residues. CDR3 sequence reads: CASGLGWSRAEQFF. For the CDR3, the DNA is TGTGCTAGTGGTCTGGGATGGTCCAGGGCTGAGCAGTTCTTC.

The CDR3 sequence is CASSLEGLAGGEQYF. The DNA for the CDR3 is TGTGCCAGCAGCTTAGAAGGACTAGCGGGAGGCGAGCAGTACTTC. V and J are TRBV7-2 and TRBJ2-7, with 14 bases that match TRBD2. Germline CDR1 SGHTA, CDR2 FQGNSA. CDR3 length: 15 amino acids. The trim removed 1 base at V and 6 bases at J, leaving 2 bases unmatched.

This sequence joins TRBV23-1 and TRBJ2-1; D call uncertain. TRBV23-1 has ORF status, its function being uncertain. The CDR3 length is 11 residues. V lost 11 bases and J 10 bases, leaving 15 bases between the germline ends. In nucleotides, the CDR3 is TGCGCCGGCGAGACTGTGGAGGAGCAGTTCTTC. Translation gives CAGETVEEQFF.

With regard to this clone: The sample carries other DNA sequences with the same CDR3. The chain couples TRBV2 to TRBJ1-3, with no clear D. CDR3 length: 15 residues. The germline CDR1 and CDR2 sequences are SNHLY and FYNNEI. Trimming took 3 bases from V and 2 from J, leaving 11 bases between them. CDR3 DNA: TGTGCCAGCAGTGAGGGCAGAAGAGCTGGAAACACCATATATTTT. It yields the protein CASSEGRRAGNTIYF.

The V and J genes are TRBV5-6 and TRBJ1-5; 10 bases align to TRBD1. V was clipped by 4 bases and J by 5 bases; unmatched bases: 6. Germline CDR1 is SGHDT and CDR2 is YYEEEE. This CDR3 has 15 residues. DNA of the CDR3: TGTGCCAGCAGCGTACCGGGACAGGGGTATCAGCCCCAGCATTTT. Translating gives CASSVPGQGYQPQHF.

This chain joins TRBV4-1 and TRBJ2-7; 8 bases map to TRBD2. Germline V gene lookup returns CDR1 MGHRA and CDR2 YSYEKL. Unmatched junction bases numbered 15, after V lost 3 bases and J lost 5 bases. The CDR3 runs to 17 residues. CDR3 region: CASSHRQRVGAGDEQYF. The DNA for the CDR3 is TGCGCCAGCAGCCACAGACAAAGGGTGGGAGCGGGGGACGAGCAGTACTTC.

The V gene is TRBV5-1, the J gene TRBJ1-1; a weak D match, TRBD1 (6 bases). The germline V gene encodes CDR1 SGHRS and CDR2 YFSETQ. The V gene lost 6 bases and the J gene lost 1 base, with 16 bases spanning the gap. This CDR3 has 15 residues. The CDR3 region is CASKGGSVPNTEAFF. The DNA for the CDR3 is TGCGCCAGCAAAGGGGGTTCAGTGCCGAACACTGAAGCTTTCTTT.

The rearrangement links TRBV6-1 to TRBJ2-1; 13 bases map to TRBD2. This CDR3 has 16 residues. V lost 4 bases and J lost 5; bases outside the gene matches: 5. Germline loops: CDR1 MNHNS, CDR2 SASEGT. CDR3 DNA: TGTGCCAGCAGTGCGAGACTAGCGGGAGGTCACAATGAGCAGTTCTTC. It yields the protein CASSARLAGGHNEQFF.

The CDR3 loop reads CASSSSGTGFHEQYF. The DNA of the CDR3 is TGTGCCAGCAGTTCTTCCGGGACAGGGTTCCACGAGCAGTACTTC. This chain joins TRBV28 and TRBJ2-7; 9 bases line up with TRBD1. This CDR3 is 15 amino acids long. Germline V gene lookup returns CDR1 MDHEN and CDR2 SYDVKM. J gave up 5 bases and V 4 bases, and 9 bases lay outside the gene matches.

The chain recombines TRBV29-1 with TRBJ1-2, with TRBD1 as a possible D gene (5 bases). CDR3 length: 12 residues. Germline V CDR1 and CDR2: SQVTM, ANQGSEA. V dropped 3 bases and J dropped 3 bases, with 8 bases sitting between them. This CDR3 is CSVDRDDYGYTF. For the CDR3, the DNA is TGCAGCGTTGACAGGGATGACTATGGCTACACCTTC.

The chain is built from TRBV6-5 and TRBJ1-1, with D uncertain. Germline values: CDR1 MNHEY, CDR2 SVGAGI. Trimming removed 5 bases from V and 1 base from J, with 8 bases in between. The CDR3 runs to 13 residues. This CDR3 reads CASSRQANTEAFF. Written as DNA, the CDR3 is TGTGCCAGCAGTAGACAAGCGAACACTGAAGCTTTCTTT.

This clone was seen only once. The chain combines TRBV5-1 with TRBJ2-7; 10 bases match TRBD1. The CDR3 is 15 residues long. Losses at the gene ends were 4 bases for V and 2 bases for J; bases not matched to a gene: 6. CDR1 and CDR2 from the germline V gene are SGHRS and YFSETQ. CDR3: CASSPGTGEAYEQYF. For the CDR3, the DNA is TGCGCCAGCAGCCCGGGGACAGGGGAGGCCTACGAGCAGTACTTC.

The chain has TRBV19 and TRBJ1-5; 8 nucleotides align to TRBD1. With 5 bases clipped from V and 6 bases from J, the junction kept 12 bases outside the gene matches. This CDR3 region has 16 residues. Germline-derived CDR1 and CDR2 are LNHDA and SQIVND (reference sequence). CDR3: CASSWERQGRGQPQHF. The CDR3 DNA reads TGTGCCAGTAGTTGGGAGAGACAGGGGAGAGGTCAGCCCCAGCATTTT.

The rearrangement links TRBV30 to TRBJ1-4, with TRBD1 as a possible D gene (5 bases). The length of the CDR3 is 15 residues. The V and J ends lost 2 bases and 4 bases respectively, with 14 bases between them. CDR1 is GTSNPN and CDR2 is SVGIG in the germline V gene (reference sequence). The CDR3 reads CAWSQLTDINEKLFF. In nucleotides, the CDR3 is TGTGCCTGGAGTCAGCTGACGGACATTAATGAAAAACTGTTTTTT.

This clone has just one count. Here the CDR3 reads CASSQTSWADTQYF. The CDR3 bases are TGTGCCAGCAGCCAGACTAGTTGGGCAGATACGCAGTATTTT. The chain carries TRBV11-3 and TRBJ2-3, with a possible D match to TRBD2 (6 bases). V was cut by 5 bases and J by 4 bases, with 13 bases left in between. The CDR3 is made up of 14 amino acids. Per the germline V gene, CDR1 is SGHNT and CDR2 is YENEEA. The full variable domain, its missing parts supplied by reference TRBV11-3 and TRBJ2-3, is EAGVVQSPRYKIIEKKQPVAFWCNPISGHNTLYWYLQNLGQGPELLIRYENEEAVDDSQLPKDRFSAERLKGVDSTLKIQPAELGDSAVYLCASSQTSWADTQYFGPGTRLTVL.

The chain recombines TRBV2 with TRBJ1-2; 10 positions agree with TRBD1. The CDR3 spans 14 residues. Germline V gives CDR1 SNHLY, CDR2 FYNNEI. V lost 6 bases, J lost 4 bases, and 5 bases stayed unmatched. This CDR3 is CASSGGQGGYGYTF. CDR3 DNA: TGTGCCAGCAGCGGTGGACAGGGGGGCTATGGCTACACCTTC.

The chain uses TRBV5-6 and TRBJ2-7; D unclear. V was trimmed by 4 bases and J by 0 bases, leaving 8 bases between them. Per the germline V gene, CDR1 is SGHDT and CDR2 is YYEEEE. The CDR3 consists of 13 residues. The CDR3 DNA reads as TGTGCCAGCAGCCTCCAGGCCTCCTACGAGCAGTACTTC. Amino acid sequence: CASSLQASYEQYF.

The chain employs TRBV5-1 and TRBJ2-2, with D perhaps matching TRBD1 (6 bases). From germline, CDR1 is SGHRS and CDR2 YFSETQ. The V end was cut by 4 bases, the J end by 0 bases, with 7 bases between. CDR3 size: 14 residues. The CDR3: CASSGDTNTGELFF. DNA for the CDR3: TGCGCCAGCAGCGGGGACACGAACACCGGGGAGCTGTTTTTT.

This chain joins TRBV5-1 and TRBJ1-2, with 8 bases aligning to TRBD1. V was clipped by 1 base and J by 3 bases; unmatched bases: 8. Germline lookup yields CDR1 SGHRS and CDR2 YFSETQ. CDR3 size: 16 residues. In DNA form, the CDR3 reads TGCGCCAGCAGCTTGAATTTGACAGGGGTTTACTATGGCTACACCTTC. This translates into CASSLNLTGVYYGYTF.

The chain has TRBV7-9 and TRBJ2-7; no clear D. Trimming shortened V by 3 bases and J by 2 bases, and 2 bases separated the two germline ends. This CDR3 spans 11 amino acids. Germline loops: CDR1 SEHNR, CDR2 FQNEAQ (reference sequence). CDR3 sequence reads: CASSFTYEQYF. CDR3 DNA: TGTGCCAGCAGCTTTACCTACGAGCAGTACTTC.

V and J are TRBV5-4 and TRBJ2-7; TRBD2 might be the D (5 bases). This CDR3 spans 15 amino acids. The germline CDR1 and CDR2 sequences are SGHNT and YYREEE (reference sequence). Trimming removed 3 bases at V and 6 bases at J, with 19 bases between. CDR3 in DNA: TGTGCCAGCAGCTCGCTAGGGAGAGGTGGCTCCGAGCAGTACTTC. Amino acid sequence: CASSSLGRGGSEQYF.